A single sample gave rise to the 21 T cell receptor beta chains below, sequenced in a study of chemoradiotherapy in HPV16-positive cancers. TCRdb's copy holds only in-frame clones and misses some; the assay was immunoSEQ multiplex PCR. The sample lists tens of thousands of clones; roughly 82% were seen once. Here the sequenced sample was blood, taken from a patient who underwent chemoradiotherapy. These receptors all stem from a human donor with HPV-associated anogenital cancer.

The V and J genes are TRBV6-1 and TRBJ2-1; 9 bases match TRBD2. The CDR3 contains 14 residues. Germline V gene sequence: CDR1 MNHNS, CDR2 SASEGT. V was pared by 6 bases and J by 7 bases, with 7 bases of the junction left unmatched. As DNA, the CDR3 is TGTGCCAGCAGGAGGGTAGCGGGGGCTAATGAGCAGTTCTTC. Protein product: CASRRVAGANEQFF.

This clone was counted once. The genes are TRBV9 and TRBJ1-2; D is unresolved. CDR3 length: 15 residues. The ends were cut back, 4 bases at V and 0 bases at J, with 13 bases in the middle. CDR1 and CDR2 (germline): SGDLS, YYNGEE. CDR3: CASSPGVSSNYGYTF. The DNA of the CDR3 is TGTGCCAGCAGCCCCGGGGTCTCTTCTAACTATGGCTACACCTTC.

The V gene is TRBV5-1, the J gene TRBJ2-5, with D tentatively TRBD2 (6 bases). The V end was cut by 4 bases, the J end by 2 bases, with 15 bases between. Germline loops: CDR1 SGHRS, CDR2 YFSETQ. There are 15 residues in the CDR3. The CDR3 protein is CASSTAGTLQETQYF. The CDR3 nucleotides are TGCGCCAGCAGCACGGCCGGGACTCTGCAAGAGACCCAGTACTTC. Together with reference TRBV5-1 and TRBJ2-5, the CDR3 gives the full variable domain: KAGVTQTPRYLIKTRGQQVTLSCSPISGHRSVSWYQQTPGQGLQFLFEYFSETQRNKGNFPGRFSGRQFSNSRSEMNVSTLELGDSALYLCASSTAGTLQETQYFGPGTRLLVL.

Here the CDR3 reads CASSVKGMNTEAFF. The CDR3 coding sequence is TGTGCCAGCAGCGTAAAGGGGATGAACACTGAAGCTTTCTTT. V and J are TRBV9 and TRBJ1-1, with D possibly TRBD1 on 5 matching bases. Germline V CDR1 and CDR2: SGDLS, YYNGEE. The CDR3 sequence is 14 residues long. V lost 1 base to trimming and J lost 0 bases, with 7 bases between them.

The chain couples TRBV5-1 to TRBJ2-7; D is possibly TRBD1 or TRBD2 (6 bases each). Germline V gene sequence: CDR1 SGHRS, CDR2 YFSETQ. The CDR3 sequence is 13 residues long. With 4 bases removed from V and 6 bases from J, the gap between germline ends came to 14 bases. The CDR3 DNA sequence: TGCGCCAGCAGCACATCGCCGGGGGCCGAGCAGTACTTC. It codes for CASSTSPGAEQYF.

Written as DNA, the CDR3 is TGTGCCAGTAGTCGCTTAAGCGGGACTTACAATGAGCAGTTCTTC. Translation: CASSRLSGTYNEQFF. V and J are TRBV19 and TRBJ2-1, with 7 positions matching TRBD2. There are 15 residues in the CDR3. The V segment lost 5 bases and the J segment 4 bases; nucleotides outside the gene matches: 8. Germline CDR1 LNHDA, CDR2 SQIVND (reference sequence).

This sequence joins TRBV27 and TRBJ2-7; 9 nucleotides align to TRBD2. The J segment lost 0 bases and the V segment lost 7 bases, leaving 7 bases of the junction unmatched. Per germline, CDR1 MNHEY and CDR2 SMNVEV (reference sequence). The CDR3 consists of 15 residues. The DNA for the CDR3 is TGTGCCAGCAAAGCGGGGGGCCAAACCTCCTACGAGCAGTACTTC. Amino acid sequence: CASKAGGQTSYEQYF.

This sequence joins TRBV7-3 and TRBJ2-2, with TRBD2 matching 16 bases. CDR3 length equals 20 residues. V dropped 1 base and J dropped 0; count of bases not matched to a gene: 5. Per germline, CDR1 SGHTA and CDR2 FQGTGA. As DNA, the CDR3 is TGTGCCAGCAGCTTAAGGGGGACTAGCGGGGGGGCGTCGAACACCGGGGAGCTGTTTTTT. This codes for CASSLRGTSGGASNTGELFF.

The chain links TRBV10-3 to TRBJ2-5; 11 bases are shared with TRBD2. CDR1 is ENHRY and CDR2 is SYGVKD in the germline V gene. V shed 6 bases, J shed 1 base, and the junction held 4 bases outside the gene matches. This CDR3 is built from 15 residues. The CDR3 sequence is CAISSSGGGQETQYF. The CDR3 region has the DNA TGTGCCATCAGCAGTAGCGGGGGGGGCCAAGAGACCCAGTACTTC.

This clone was recorded only once. This chain links TRBV9 with TRBJ2-1; no clear D. Germline values: CDR1 SGDLS, CDR2 YYNGEE. Trimming stripped 1 base from V and 5 bases from J, with 4 bases between. This CDR3 is built from 12 residues. The CDR3 reads CASSVFDNEQFF. CDR3 nucleotides: TGTGCCAGCAGCGTATTTGACAATGAGCAGTTCTTC.

This sequence joins TRBV29-1 and TRBJ2-3; D is perhaps TRBD1 (5 bases). The CDR3 loop spans 13 amino acids. Looked up from germline, CDR1 is SQVTM and CDR2 is ANQGSEA. V was cut by 2 bases and J by 0 bases, with 6 bases left in between. This CDR3 reads CSVERGSTDTQYF. The CDR3 DNA reads as TGCAGCGTTGAAAGGGGTAGCACAGATACGCAGTATTTT.

The chain is built from TRBV5-1 and TRBJ2-5; D is ambiguous. V was cut by 1 base and J by 5 bases, with 9 bases left in between. CDR1 and CDR2 from the germline V gene are SGHRS and YFSETQ. The CDR3 spans 13 residues. CDR3 loop: CASSLLPGETQYF. The CDR3 DNA reads as TGCGCCAGCAGCTTGTTGCCGGGTGAGACCCAGTACTTC.

The CDR3 DNA sequence: TGTGCCAGCAGGGCGGACAGGGCCAATGAGCAGTTCTTC. Translation: CASRADRANEQFF. This chain links TRBV2 with TRBJ2-1; 8 bases fit TRBD1. The J segment lost 6 bases and the V segment lost 6 bases, leaving 4 bases of the junction unmatched. Looked up from germline, CDR1 is SNHLY and CDR2 is FYNNEI. This CDR3 has 13 residues.

There are a few counts of this clone. The rearrangement links TRBV29-1 to TRBJ1-2; 10 bases align to TRBD1. The germline gives CDR1 SQVTM, CDR2 ANQGSEA. The CDR3 has 14 amino acids. V shed 4 bases and J 3 bases; nucleotides not matched to a gene: 5. The CDR3 coding sequence is TGCAGCGTTGGTGGGGACAGGGGTCACTATGGCTACACCTTC. Amino acids: CSVGGDRGHYGYTF.

The genes are TRBV11-3 and TRBJ1-3; D gene ambiguous. Trimming left V 0 bases short and J 3 bases short, with 9 bases between. Germline V gene lookup returns CDR1 SGHNT and CDR2 YENEEA. The CDR3 runs to 15 residues. CDR3 sequence: CASSLDPGDGNTIYF. The DNA for the CDR3 is TGTGCCAGCAGCTTAGATCCGGGAGATGGAAACACCATATATTTT.

The chain has TRBV7-2 and TRBJ1-2; 9 bases align to TRBD1. In germline, CDR1 is SGHTA, CDR2 FQGNSA. Losses at the gene ends were 5 bases for V and 7 bases for J; bases not matched to a gene: 5. This CDR3 has 13 amino acids. CDR3 in amino acids: CASSEGQGTGYTF. Here the CDR3 DNA reads TGTGCCAGCAGCGAGGGACAGGGTACTGGCTACACCTTC.

The chain couples TRBV6-1 to TRBJ1-1, with unresolved D. CDR1 is MNHNS, CDR2 SASEGT, per germline. This CDR3 region has 14 residues. Trimming took 2 bases from V and 11 from J, leaving 18 bases between them. The CDR3 region has the DNA TGTGCCAGCAGTGAATTGCAGGTAGGGCTAAGCGCTTTCTTT. It encodes CASSELQVGLSAFF.

The chain carries TRBV5-1 and TRBJ2-3, with 10 bases identical to TRBD1. J lost 5 bases, V lost 4 bases, and 10 bases had no gene match. The CDR3 runs 16 residues. Germline-derived CDR1 and CDR2 are SGHRS and YFSETQ. DNA of the CDR3: TGCGCCAGCAGCGTTCAGACAGGGGGCCTCGGAGATACGCAGTATTTT. Encoded protein: CASSVQTGGLGDTQYF. The variable domain in full, completed from reference TRBV5-1 and TRBJ2-3, reads KAGVTQTPRYLIKTRGQQVTLSCSPISGHRSVSWYQQTPGQGLQFLFEYFSETQRNKGNFPGRFSGRQFSNSRSEMNVSTLELGDSALYLCASSVQTGGLGDTQYFGPGTRLTVL.

J is TRBJ2-3 and V is TRBV4-1; 8 bases match TRBD1. V gave up 8 bases and J gave up 3 bases; unmatched junction bases: 10. Germline CDR1 and CDR2: MGHRA and YSYEKL. CDR3 size: 15 residues. The CDR3 DNA is TGCGCCAGCCGTTGGGAGGACAGGGCAACAGATACGCAGTATTTT. Translating it yields CASRWEDRATDTQYF.

This clone was observed a single time. This chain joins TRBV7-9 and TRBJ1-1; possible D gene TRBD1, 5 bases. V lost 6 bases to trimming and J lost 0 bases, with 8 bases between them. The CDR3 runs to 13 residues. Looked up from germline, CDR1 is SEHNR and CDR2 is FQNEAQ (reference sequence). The CDR3 protein is CASSMTVNTEAFF. In DNA, the CDR3 is TGTGCCAGCAGTATGACAGTGAACACTGAAGCTTTCTTT.

The J gene is TRBJ2-5, the V gene TRBV5-4; 8 bases line up with TRBD1. There are 13 residues in the CDR3. The germline V gene has CDR1 SGHNT and CDR2 YYREEE (reference sequence). With 4 bases clipped from V and 4 bases from J, the junction kept 3 bases outside the gene matches. The CDR3 region has the DNA TGTGCCAGCAGCCCAACAGGGGGAGAGACCCAGTACTTC. Its translation is CASSPTGGETQYF.